This T cell receptor beta chain is from a study of shared clonotypes between healthy human individuals. This clone was seen once. Its antigen remains unidentified. The study's findings and limits: Collection of samples was limited to blood; tissue repertoires likely differ.

Memory CD4+ cells were the fraction left after CD45RA+ naive selection. TCRdb's copy holds only in-frame clones and misses some; the assay was immunoSEQ multiplex PCR. The sample has 200,000 to 250,000 clones; 65% are singletons. V was shortened by 2 bases and J by 3 bases, with 20 bases between the two germline ends. The germline V gene encodes CDR1 MNHEY and CDR2 SMNVEV (reference sequence). This CDR3 is built from 18 residues. Specimen: memory CD4+ T cells sorted from blood. Subset here: CD45RA-negative fraction. This rearrangement joins TRBV27 to TRBJ1-5, with D possibly being TRBD1 (6 bases). This TCR was recovered from a man aged 30 to 39 in good health. DNA for the CDR3: TGTGCCAGCAGTTTAACAGGGATGGGGACGGGGTTCAATCAGCCCCAGCATTTT. It specifies CASSLTGMGTGFNQPQHF.